This T cell receptor (beta chain) was identified in a study of glioma-infiltrating T cells after dendritic cell vaccination. Study context: Dendritic cell vaccination trial patients had either newly diagnosed or recurrent glioblastoma.

The V gene end was trimmed by 1 base and the J gene end by 1 base; junction bases not matched to a gene: 8. The CDR3 contains 18 residues. CDR1 and CDR2 from the germline V gene are SGHRS and YFSETQ. The time point denotes: after dendritic cell vaccination, including at tumor progression/relapse. Only patients with spare fresh-frozen tumor and over two years of follow-up were included. Assay: immunoSEQ multiplex PCR; the TCRdb copy retains only in-frame clones and omits some. The profile shows 100,000 or so clones, 90% of them singletons. The table lists this clone with a few counts. Sequencing used blood, obtained after dendritic cell vaccination. The source is a human donor with glioblastoma. The V gene is TRBV5-1, the J gene TRBJ2-2, with 9 bases fitting TRBD2. In nucleotides, the CDR3 is TGCGCCAGCAGCTTGTCGGCTAGCGGGACCATGAACACCGGGGAGCTGTTTTTT. Translating it yields CASSLSASGTMNTGELFF.